Shown below are 21 T cell receptor beta chains from a single sample sequenced in a study of beta chain features in type 1 diabetes. cDNA synthesis used the whole RNA isolate, giving expressed TCRB sequences. Clones were read by immunoSEQ multiplex PCR, and TCRdb kept only the in-frame ones, dropping some. The sample lists 450,000 or so clones, over 9.5% seen once, with about 0.042% in the top ten. The material sequenced was naive CD4+ T cells from blood. The receptors here all came from a young woman in good health.

This chain connects TRBV7-2 to TRBJ2-7; D is possibly TRBD1 (5 bases). Trimming took off 0 bases at V and 2 bases at J, with 11 bases between the two ends. Germline CDR1 SGHTA, CDR2 FQGNSA. The CDR3 loop spans 15 amino acids. The CDR3 sequence: CASSLATVAPYEQYV. DNA for the CDR3: TGTGCCAGCAGCTTAGCGACAGTCGCCCCCTACGAGCAGTACGTC.

CDR3 nucleotides: TGTGCCAGCAGCCTCGGCAGGGGAGCAGATTATTACAATGAGCAGTTCTTC. It encodes CASSLGRGADYYNEQFF. The chain uses TRBV11-2 and TRBJ2-1, with a possible D match to TRBD1 (6 bases). The CDR3 spans 17 residues. V dropped 5 bases and J dropped 4 bases, with 21 bases sitting between them. Germline CDR1 and CDR2: SGHAT and FQNNGV.

The rearrangement uses TRBV5-1 and TRBJ2-7, with D unclear. The CDR3 loop spans 15 amino acids. V lost 4 bases to trimming and J lost 3 bases, with 17 bases between them. CDR1 is SGHRS, CDR2 YFSETQ, per germline. The CDR3 reads CASSPSPRSNYEQYV. Written as DNA, the CDR3 is TGCGCCAGCAGCCCTAGTCCTCGCAGTAACTACGAGCAGTACGTC.

The V gene is TRBV29-1, the J gene TRBJ2-1, with 8 bases lining up with TRBD2. J lost 4 bases, V lost 3 bases, and 11 bases had no gene match. The V gene's germline CDR1 is SQVTM and CDR2 ANQGSEA. CDR3 length: 16 amino acids. CDR3 nucleotide sequence: TGCAGCGTTGATCCAATCAGGAGCGGGGGTTACAATGAGCAGTTCTTC. It yields the protein CSVDPIRSGGYNEQFF.

The chain couples TRBV4-3 to TRBJ1-1, with TRBD1 as a possible D gene (5 bases). V lost 4 bases to trimming and J lost 0 bases, with 18 bases between them. The CDR3 loop spans 17 amino acids. Looked up from germline, CDR1 is LGHNA and CDR2 is YSLEER. The chain's CDR3 is CASSPRGGRIMNTEAFF. The CDR3 DNA sequence: TGCGCCAGCAGCCCCCGTGGGGGGAGGATCATGAACACTGAAGCTTTCTTT.

The CDR3 sequence is CASSLVWQNNSPLHF. Written as DNA, the CDR3 is TGTGCCAGCAGTTTAGTTTGGCAGAATAATTCACCCCTCCACTTT. The J gene is TRBJ1-6, the V gene TRBV27; D not resolved. V was pared by 2 bases and J by 5 bases, with 10 bases between. The CDR3 is 15 amino acids. Germline CDR1 reads MNHEY; CDR2 reads SMNVEV (reference sequence).

The V and J genes are TRBV4-3 and TRBJ2-7; 13 bases map to TRBD2. The CDR3 consists of 17 residues. Unmatched junction bases numbered 7, after V lost 4 bases and J lost 1 base. Germline CDR1 LGHNA, CDR2 YSLEER. The CDR3 DNA is TGCGCCAGCAGCCGGGTACTAGCGGGAGGGACTTCCTACGAGCAGTACTTC. This codes for CASSRVLAGGTSYEQYF.

This clone was counted only a few times. The chain couples TRBV13 to TRBJ2-1, with D tentatively TRBD1 or TRBD2 (7 bases each). The V and J ends lost 5 bases and 4 bases respectively, with 21 bases between them. Germline CDR1 is PRHDT and CDR2 is FYEKMQ (reference sequence). There are 17 residues in the CDR3. The CDR3, as DNA: TGTGCCAGCAGCCCGATCTGGGGGGAGGGGGCGTACAATGAGCAGTTCTTC. It encodes CASSPIWGEGAYNEQFF.

This clone was detected a few times. V and J are TRBV5-1 and TRBJ2-3; D uncertain. Germline values: CDR1 SGHRS, CDR2 YFSETQ. Trimming removed 0 bases from V and 1 base from J, with 12 bases in between. The CDR3 has 16 residues. CDR3 sequence: CASSLAQPLGTDTQYF. The CDR3 nucleotides are TGCGCCAGCAGCTTGGCCCAGCCTCTGGGCACAGATACGCAGTATTTT. Together with reference TRBV5-1 and TRBJ2-3, the CDR3 gives the full variable domain: KAGVTQTPRYLIKTRGQQVTLSCSPISGHRSVSWYQQTPGQGLQFLFEYFSETQRNKGNFPGRFSGRQFSNSRSEMNVSTLELGDSALYLCASSLAQPLGTDTQYFGPGTRLTVL.

In this sample, this clone turned up a few times. The chain couples TRBV19 to TRBJ2-5; D gene unclear. This CDR3 spans 12 amino acids. The ends were cut back, 3 bases at V and 4 bases at J, with 6 bases in the middle. Germline-derived CDR1 and CDR2 are LNHDA and SQIVND (reference sequence). Here the CDR3 reads CASSMASETQYF. The CDR3, as DNA: TGTGCCAGTAGTATGGCATCAGAGACCCAGTACTTC.

The genes are TRBV6-5 and TRBJ1-5; D call uncertain. The CDR3 runs to 16 residues. The germline CDR1 and CDR2 sequences are MNHEY and SVGAGI. V lost 0 bases to trimming and J lost 0 bases, with 9 bases between them. For the CDR3, the DNA is TGTGCCAGCAGTTACTCGAGAACTAATAGCAATCAGCCCCAGCATTTT. This gives the protein CASSYSRTNSNQPQHF.

The chain couples TRBV9 to TRBJ1-2; D is ambiguous. The CDR3 spans 13 residues. Germline V gene sequence: CDR1 SGDLS, CDR2 YYNGEE. V dropped 0 bases and J dropped 0 bases, with 3 bases sitting between them. As DNA, the CDR3 is TGTGCCAGCAGCGTAGCCCCTAACTATGGCTACACCTTC. This sequence encodes CASSVAPNYGYTF.

The chain links TRBV6-1 to TRBJ2-4; D tentatively reads TRBD1 or TRBD2 (5 bases each). Germline assignment: CDR1 MNHNS and CDR2 SASEGT. This CDR3 comprises 14 residues. V shed 6 bases and J shed 0 bases, with 9 bases lying between them. The CDR3 loop is CASSAGTAKNIQYF. CDR3 DNA: TGTGCCAGCAGCGCCGGGACAGCCAAAAACATTCAGTACTTC.

This clone occurred a few times. The chain employs TRBV7-2 and TRBJ2-7; D not certain. V lost 5 bases and J 2 bases, leaving 4 bases between the germline ends. CDR3 length: 11 amino acids. Per the germline V gene, CDR1 is SGHTA and CDR2 is FQGNSA. This chain's CDR3 is CASSPPYEQYV. CDR3 DNA sequence: TGTGCCAGCAGCCCCCCCTACGAGCAGTACGTC.

The chain uses TRBV15 and TRBJ1-2; D unclear. Between the trimmed V and J ends, which lost 0 bases and 3 bases, there was a span of 17 bases. The CDR3 has 17 residues. The germline CDR1 and CDR2 sequences are LNHNV and YYDKDF (reference sequence). The DNA for the CDR3 is TGTGCCACCAGCAGAGATCGACGTCCTCTTGGCCACTATGGCTACACCTTC. Translation gives CATSRDRRPLGHYGYTF.

This clone came up a few times. The chain carries TRBV10-3 and TRBJ2-7; a weak D match, TRBD2 (6 bases). Trimming removed 3 bases from V and 6 bases from J, with 12 bases in between. There are 13 residues in the CDR3. In germline, CDR1 is ENHRY, CDR2 SYGVKD. The CDR3 reads CAISDTTSLEQYF. The CDR3 coding sequence is TGTGCCATCAGTGATACAACTAGCCTCGAGCAGTACTTC.

This clone showed up just a few times. The rearrangement joins TRBV6-4 to TRBJ1-5; D is uncertain. The germline V gene has CDR1 MRHNA and CDR2 SNTAGT. There are 13 residues in the CDR3. The V end was cut by 5 bases, the J end by 4 bases, with 9 bases between. The CDR3 DNA sequence: TGTGCCAGCAGTACCGGGGAGAATCAGCCCCAGCATTTT. Its translation: CASSTGENQPQHF.

Here the CDR3 reads CASSPSGARDTQYF. As DNA, the CDR3 is TGTGCCAGCAGCCCCAGCGGGGCGCGGGATACGCAGTATTTT. The rearrangement joins TRBV7-9 to TRBJ2-3, with 7 nucleotides matching TRBD2. The germline V gene has CDR1 SEHNR and CDR2 FQNEAQ (reference sequence). J gave up 6 bases and V 5 bases, and 8 bases lay outside the gene matches. The CDR3 contains 14 residues. The whole variable domain, remainder taken from reference TRBV7-9 and TRBJ2-3, is DTGVSQNPRHKITKRGQNVTFRCDPISEHNRLYWYRQTLGQGPEFLTYFQNEAQLEKSRLLSDRFSAERPKGSFSTLEIQRTEQGDSAMYLCASSPSGARDTQYFGPGTRLTVL.

This clone came up many times. The rearrangement links TRBV9 to TRBJ2-1; 7 bases are a match to TRBD2. The V gene end was trimmed by 4 bases and the J gene end by 5 bases; junction bases not matched to a gene: 6. The CDR3 extends over 14 amino acids. The germline CDR1 and CDR2 sequences are SGDLS and YYNGEE. Written as DNA, the CDR3 is TGTGCCAGCAGCCCCCGGGACTACAACAATGAGCAGTTCTTC. This translates into CASSPRDYNNEQFF. Looking up the rest from reference TRBV9 and TRBJ2-1 gives the full variable domain: DSGVTQTPKHLITATGQRVTLRCSPRSGDLSVYWYQQSLDQGLQFLIQYYNGEERAKGNILERFSAQQFPDLHSELNLSSLELGDSALYFCASSPRDYNNEQFFGPGTRLTVL.

This clone came up a few times. The V and J genes are TRBV9 and TRBJ1-1; possible D gene TRBD1, 5 bases. The ends were cut back, 5 bases at V and 1 base at J, with 12 bases in the middle. Germline values: CDR1 SGDLS, CDR2 YYNGEE. The CDR3 contains 14 residues. CDR3 residues: CASSPQGQNTEAFF. The CDR3 DNA is TGTGCCAGCAGTCCTCAGGGCCAGAACACTGAAGCTTTCTTT.

On this clone itself: The sample holds other DNA sequences that translate to the same CDR3. The chain employs TRBV9 and TRBJ2-3, with D unclear. Trimming took off 2 bases at V and 0 bases at J, with 7 bases between the two ends. CDR3 size: 14 residues. CDR1 SGDLS and CDR2 YYNGEE come from the germline V gene. CDR3 in amino acids: CASSVAPSTDTQYF. For the CDR3, the DNA is TGTGCCAGCAGCGTGGCACCTAGCACAGATACGCAGTATTTT.